This TCR beta chain was sequenced during a study of OX40 agonist ivuxolimab in advanced cancers. In terms of the full investigation: Ivuxolimab was an agonistic, fully human IgG2 monoclonal antibody directed against OX40 (CD134), a costimulatory receptor. Intravenous ivuxolimab was administered to patients every 2 weeks at six dose levels: 0.01, 0.1, 0.3, 1.5, 3 and 10 mg/kg. Of the approximately 53 patients in dose escalation, 19 had hepatocellular carcinoma, some 15 had melanoma, 9 had renal cell carcinoma and 9 had head and neck cancer. A male proportion of approximately 83% and a mean age of approximately 61 years, ranging from about 20 to 85, were recorded for the dose-escalation cohort. Patients were allowed to have had prior anti-PD-1, anti-PD-L1 or anti-CTLA-4 therapy, and approximately 37% of the dose-escalation patients had been treated with checkpoint inhibitors. Partial responses were achieved by three dose-escalation patients, of whom one had hepatocellular carcinoma and two had cutaneous melanoma. The purpose of peripheral TCRbeta sequencing was to test whether ivuxolimab changed TCR sequence diversity and led to clonal T-cell expansion. The paper reports the monotherapy dose-escalation portion (N ≈ 52 patients) of the phase I ivuxolimab trial. Broader findings and caveats from the paper: Low levels of normalized T-cell clonal expansion were also seen in some nonresponding patients. After ivuxolimab, expanded clones were on average more numerous among CD8+ T cells than among CD4+ T cells. The antigen specificity of the clonally expanded peripheral T cells was not determined. In partial responders in the 0.1-3.0 mg/kg groups, normalized peripheral clonal expansion was found to be among the lowest, especially among CD8+ T cells. At doses from 0.1 to 3.0 mg/kg, clonal expansion was seen in both CD4+ and CD8+ blood T cells between baseline and week 6.

This clone has only a few counts. What antigen it recognizes has not been identified. Within one base of it there is no much larger clone, and no base qualities were kept. The trial excluded patients who had a history of autoimmune disease or who were on systemic immunosuppression. Peripheral blood for TCR sequencing was collected from all dose cohorts at baseline, on cycle 4 day 1, and on cycle 7 day 1. The samples were drawn from a first-in-human, open-label, multicenter phase I dose-escalation trial of ivuxolimab. Adults with locally advanced or metastatic melanoma, renal cell carcinoma, hepatocellular carcinoma or head and neck squamous cell carcinoma were enrolled in the trial. Before TCR sequencing, CD4+ T cells and CD8+ T cells were sorted from peripheral blood as separate populations. To sequence the TCRbeta CDR3 region, genomic DNA was isolated from the sorted cells. TCRbeta CDR3 regions were sequenced using the immunoSEQ Assay. Imported from immuneACCESS, the table was reduced by TCRdb to in-frame sequences with V and J called. These copies leave out some clones; in studies compared against another copy, an unresolved V gene accounts for under half, and the cause of the remainder is not known. The sample records roughly 50,000 clones, 80% to 90% of which are singletons. The top ten clonotypes cover 0.3% to 0.4% of the sample.

The origin of this receptor is an adult with an advanced solid tumor such as melanoma, head and neck, liver or kidney cancer. The sequencing here drew on CD4+ or CD8+ T cells sorted from blood, taken in a trial of the OX40 agonist ivuxolimab.

The CDR3: CASSQGGLQQRPEGNEQFF. The DNA is as follows: TGCGCCAGCAGCCAAGGGGGATTACAACAGCGGCCGGAGGGCAATGAGCAGTTCTTC. The chain is encoded by TRBV4-1 joined to TRBJ2-1, with TRBD2 tentatively as D gene (6 bases match). For CDR1 and CDR2, the germline V gene lists MGHRA and YSYEKL. The cysteine opens and the phenylalanine closes a CDR3 of 19 amino acids. Only the CDR3 DNA stays, 57 bases, in frame from base 1. A distance of 25 bases separates the germline ends of V and J, which lose 1 base and 6 bases respectively.